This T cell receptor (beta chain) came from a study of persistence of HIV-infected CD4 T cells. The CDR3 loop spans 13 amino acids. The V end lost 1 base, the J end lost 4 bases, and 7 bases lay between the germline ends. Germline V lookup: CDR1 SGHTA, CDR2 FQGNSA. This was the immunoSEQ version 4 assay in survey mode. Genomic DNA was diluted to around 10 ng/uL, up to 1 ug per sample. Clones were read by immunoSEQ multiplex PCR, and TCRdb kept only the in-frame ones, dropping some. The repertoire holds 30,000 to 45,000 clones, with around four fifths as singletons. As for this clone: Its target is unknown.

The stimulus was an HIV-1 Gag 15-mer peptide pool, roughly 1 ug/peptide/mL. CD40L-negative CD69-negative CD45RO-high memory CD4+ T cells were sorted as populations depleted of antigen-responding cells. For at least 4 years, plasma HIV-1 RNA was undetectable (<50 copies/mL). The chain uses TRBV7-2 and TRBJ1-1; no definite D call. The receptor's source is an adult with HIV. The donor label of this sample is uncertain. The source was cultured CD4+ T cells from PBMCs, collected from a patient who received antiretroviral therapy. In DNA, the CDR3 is TGTGCCAGCAGCTTAGGGCTACCCACTGAAGCTTTCTTT. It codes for CASSLGLPTEAFF.